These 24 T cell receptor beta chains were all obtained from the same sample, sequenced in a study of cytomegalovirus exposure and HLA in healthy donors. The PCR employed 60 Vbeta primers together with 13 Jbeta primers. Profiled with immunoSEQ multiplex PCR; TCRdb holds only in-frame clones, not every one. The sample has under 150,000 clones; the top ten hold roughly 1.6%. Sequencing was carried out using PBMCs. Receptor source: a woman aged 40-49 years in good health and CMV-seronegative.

The CDR3 sequence is CASSVGTGATDTQYF. CDR3 nucleotide sequence: TGTGCCAGCAGCGTCGGGACAGGGGCAACAGATACGCAGTATTTT. The chain links TRBV9 to TRBJ2-3; TRBD1 matches at 10 bases. This CDR3 region has 15 residues. Germline CDR1 SGDLS, CDR2 YYNGEE. The junction had 3 bases not matched to a gene; V was cut back by 2 bases and J by 3 bases.

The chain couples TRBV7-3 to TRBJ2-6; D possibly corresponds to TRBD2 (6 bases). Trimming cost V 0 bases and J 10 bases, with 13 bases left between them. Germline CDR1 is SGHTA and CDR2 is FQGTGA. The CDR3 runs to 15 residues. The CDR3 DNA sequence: TGTGCCAGCAGCTTAACAGCGGGCTATAAGAACGTCCTGACTTTC. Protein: CASSLTAGYKNVLTF. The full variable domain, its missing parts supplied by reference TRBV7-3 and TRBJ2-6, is GAGVSQTPSNKVTEKGKYVELRCDPISGHTALYWYRQSLGQGPEFLIYFQGTGAADDSGLPNDRFFAVRPEGSVSTLKIQRTERGDSAVYLCASSLTAGYKNVLTFGAGSRLTVL.

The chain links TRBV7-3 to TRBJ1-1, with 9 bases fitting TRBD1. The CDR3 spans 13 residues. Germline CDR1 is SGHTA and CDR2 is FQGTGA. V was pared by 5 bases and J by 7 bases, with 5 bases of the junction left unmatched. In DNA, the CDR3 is TGTGCCAGCAGCCCTGGGACAGGGATTGAAGCTTTCTTT. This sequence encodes CASSPGTGIEAFF.

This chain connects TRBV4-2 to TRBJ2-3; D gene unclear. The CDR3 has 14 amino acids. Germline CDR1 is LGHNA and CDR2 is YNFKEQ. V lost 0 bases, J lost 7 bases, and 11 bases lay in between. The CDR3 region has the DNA TGTGCCAGCAGCCAAGACGTAGCTGGAAATACGCAGTATTTT. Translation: CASSQDVAGNTQYF.

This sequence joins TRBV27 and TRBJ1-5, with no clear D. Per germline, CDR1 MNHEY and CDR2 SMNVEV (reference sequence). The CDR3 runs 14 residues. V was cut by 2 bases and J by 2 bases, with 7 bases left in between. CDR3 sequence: CASSLGGGNQPQHF. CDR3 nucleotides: TGTGCCAGCAGTTTAGGAGGAGGCAATCAGCCCCAGCATTTT.

The CDR3 bases are TGTGCCAGCAGTGGGACAGGGCGACAGAGTGGCTACACCTTC. Amino acids: CASSGTGRQSGYTF. This chain joins TRBV2 and TRBJ1-2; 8 nucleotides match TRBD1. The CDR3 length is 14 residues. Germline-derived CDR1 and CDR2 are SNHLY and FYNNEI. The junction had 8 bases not matched to a gene; V was cut back by 4 bases and J by 7 bases. Using reference TRBV2 and TRBJ1-2 for the parts outside the CDR3, the full variable domain is EPEVTQTPSHQVTQMGQEVILRCVPISNHLYFYWYRQILGQKVEFLVSFYNNEISEKSEIFDDQFSVERPDGSNFTLKIRSTKLEDSAMYFCASSGTGRQSGYTFGSGTRLTVV.

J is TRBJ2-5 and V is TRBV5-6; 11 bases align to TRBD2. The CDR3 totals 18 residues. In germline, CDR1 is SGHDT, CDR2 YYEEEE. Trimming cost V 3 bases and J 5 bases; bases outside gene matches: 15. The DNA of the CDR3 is TGTGCCAGCAGCTCGCCGTTGGGTAGCGGGGGGGTGTCGGAGACCCAGTACTTC. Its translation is CASSSPLGSGGVSETQYF.

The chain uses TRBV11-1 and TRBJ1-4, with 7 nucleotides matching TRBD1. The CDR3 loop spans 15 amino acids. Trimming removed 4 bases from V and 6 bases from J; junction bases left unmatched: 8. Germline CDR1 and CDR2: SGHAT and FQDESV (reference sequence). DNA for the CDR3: TGTGCCAGCAGCTCGAACAGGGGAAGGGATGAAAAACTGTTTTTT. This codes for CASSSNRGRDEKLFF. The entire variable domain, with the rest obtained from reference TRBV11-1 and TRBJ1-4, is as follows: EAEVAQSPRYKITEKSQAVAFWCDPISGHATLYWYRQILGQGPELLVQFQDESVVDDSQLPKDRFSAERLKGVDSTLKIQPAELGDSAMYLCASSSNRGRDEKLFFGSGTQLSVL.

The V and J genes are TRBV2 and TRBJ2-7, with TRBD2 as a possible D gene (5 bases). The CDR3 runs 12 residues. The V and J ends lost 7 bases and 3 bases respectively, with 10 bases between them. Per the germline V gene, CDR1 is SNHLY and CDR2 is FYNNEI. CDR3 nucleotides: TGTGCCAGCACACTAGGAGTCTACGAGCAGTACGTC. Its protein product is CASTLGVYEQYV.

The CDR3: CASSFSGPFYEQYV. In DNA form, the CDR3 reads TGTGCCAGCAGTTTTTCGGGTCCTTTCTACGAGCAGTACGTC. This rearrangement joins TRBV28 to TRBJ2-7; no reliable D call. Trimming removed 3 bases from V and 3 bases from J, with 12 bases in between. Per the germline V gene, CDR1 is MDHEN and CDR2 is SYDVKM. CDR3 size: 14 residues.

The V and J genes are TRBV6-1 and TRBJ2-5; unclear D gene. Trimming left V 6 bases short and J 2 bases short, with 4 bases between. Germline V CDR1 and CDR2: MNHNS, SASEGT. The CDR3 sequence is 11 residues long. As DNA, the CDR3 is TGTGCCAGCAGGGAGCAAGAGACCCAGTACTTC. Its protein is CASREQETQYF.

CDR3 DNA sequence: TGTGCCAGCAGCGTCCCCCCAGGAGATACGCAGTATTTT. Its translation: CASSVPPGDTQYF. This rearrangement joins TRBV9 to TRBJ2-3, with unresolved D. Germline V gene lookup returns CDR1 SGDLS and CDR2 YYNGEE. CDR3 size: 13 residues. V lost 2 bases, J lost 5 bases, and 9 bases lay in between.

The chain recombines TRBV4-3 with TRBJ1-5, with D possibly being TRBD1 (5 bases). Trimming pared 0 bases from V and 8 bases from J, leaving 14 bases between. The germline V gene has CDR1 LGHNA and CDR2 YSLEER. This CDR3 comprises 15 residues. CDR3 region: CASSQENRQGKPQHF. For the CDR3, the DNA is TGCGCCAGCAGCCAAGAAAATAGGCAGGGAAAGCCCCAGCATTTT.

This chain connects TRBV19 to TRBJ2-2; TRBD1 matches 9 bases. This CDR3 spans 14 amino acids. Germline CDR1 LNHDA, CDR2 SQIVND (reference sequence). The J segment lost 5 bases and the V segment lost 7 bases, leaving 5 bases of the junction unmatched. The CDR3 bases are TGTGCCAGTAACCCGACAGGGGGGACCGGGGAGCTGTTTTTT. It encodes CASNPTGGTGELFF.

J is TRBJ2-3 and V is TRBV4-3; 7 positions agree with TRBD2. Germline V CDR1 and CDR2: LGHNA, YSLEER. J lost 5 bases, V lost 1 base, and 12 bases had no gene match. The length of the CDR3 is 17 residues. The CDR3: CASSQGGGPRRRDTQYF. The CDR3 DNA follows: TGCGCCAGCAGCCAAGGGGGGGGACCCCGCCGAAGAGATACGCAGTATTTT.

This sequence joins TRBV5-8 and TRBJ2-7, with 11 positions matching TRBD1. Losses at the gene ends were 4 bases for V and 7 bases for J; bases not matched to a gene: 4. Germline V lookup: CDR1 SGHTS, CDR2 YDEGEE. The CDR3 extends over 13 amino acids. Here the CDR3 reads CASSLGQGEEQYV. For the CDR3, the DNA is TGTGCCAGCAGCCTGGGACAGGGGGAAGAGCAGTACGTC.

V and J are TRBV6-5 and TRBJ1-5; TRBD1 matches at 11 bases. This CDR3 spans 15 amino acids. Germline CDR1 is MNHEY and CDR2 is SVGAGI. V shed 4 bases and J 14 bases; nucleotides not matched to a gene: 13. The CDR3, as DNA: TGTGCCAGCAGTTGGACAGGGGGCAATCAGCGGATAAAGCATTTT. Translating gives CASSWTGGNQRIKHF.

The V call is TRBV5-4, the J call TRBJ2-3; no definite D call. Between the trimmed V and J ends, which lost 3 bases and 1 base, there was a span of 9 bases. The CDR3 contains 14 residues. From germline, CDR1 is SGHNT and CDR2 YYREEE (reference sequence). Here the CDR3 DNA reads TGTGCCAGCAGCTACGACTGGGGCACAGATACGCAGTATTTT. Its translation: CASSYDWGTDTQYF.

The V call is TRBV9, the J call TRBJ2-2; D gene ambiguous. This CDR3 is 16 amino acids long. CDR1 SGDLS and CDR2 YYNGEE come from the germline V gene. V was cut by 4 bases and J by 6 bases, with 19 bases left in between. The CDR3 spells CASSPSGWVEAGELFF. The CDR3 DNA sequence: TGTGCCAGCAGCCCCTCCGGGTGGGTCGAGGCCGGGGAGCTGTTTTTT.

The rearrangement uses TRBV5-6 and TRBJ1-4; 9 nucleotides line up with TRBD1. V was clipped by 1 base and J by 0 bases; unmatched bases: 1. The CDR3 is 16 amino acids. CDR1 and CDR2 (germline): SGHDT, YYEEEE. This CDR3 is CASSLWTGATNEKLFF. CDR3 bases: TGTGCCAGCAGCTTGTGGACAGGGGCAACTAATGAAAAACTGTTTTTT.

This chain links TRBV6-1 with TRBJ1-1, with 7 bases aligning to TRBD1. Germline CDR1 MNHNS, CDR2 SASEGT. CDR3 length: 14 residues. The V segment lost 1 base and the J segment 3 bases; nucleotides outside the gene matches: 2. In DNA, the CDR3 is TGTGCCAGCAGTGAAGGGCAGGGGGACACTGAAGCTTTCTTT. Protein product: CASSEGQGDTEAFF.

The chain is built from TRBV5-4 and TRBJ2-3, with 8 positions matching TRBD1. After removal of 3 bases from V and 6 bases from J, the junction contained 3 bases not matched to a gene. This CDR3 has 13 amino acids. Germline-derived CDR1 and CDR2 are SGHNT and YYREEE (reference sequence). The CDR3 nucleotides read TGTGCCAGCAGCTCGGACAGGGAGGATACGCAGTATTTT. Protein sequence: CASSSDREDTQYF.

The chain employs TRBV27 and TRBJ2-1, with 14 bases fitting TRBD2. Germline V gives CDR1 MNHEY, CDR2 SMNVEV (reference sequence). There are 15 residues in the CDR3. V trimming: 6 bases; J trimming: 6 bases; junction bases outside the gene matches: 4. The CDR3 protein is CASRGGLAGVNEQFF. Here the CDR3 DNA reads TGTGCCAGCAGGGGGGGACTAGCGGGGGTCAATGAGCAGTTCTTC.

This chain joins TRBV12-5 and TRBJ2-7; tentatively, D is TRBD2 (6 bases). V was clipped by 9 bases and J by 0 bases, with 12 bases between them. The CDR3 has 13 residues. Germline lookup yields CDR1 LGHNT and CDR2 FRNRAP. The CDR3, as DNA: TGTGCTAGCGCGGGACCGCCCTCCTACGAGCAGTACTTC. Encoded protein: CASAGPPSYEQYF.